A single sample gave rise to the 20 T cell receptor beta chains below, sequenced in a study of blood T cells in healthy people across ages. Through a sample-barcoded 5' primer and a J-beta primer mix, a second PCR was run for roughly 6 to 12 cycles. TCRdb independently ran MiXCR on the 5' RACE reads; one entry per CDR3 protein. Of over a million distinct CDR3 sequences listed, approximately 43% are singletons. Source material: blood. The receptors were sampled from a woman younger than 35 in good health.

This chain joins TRBV7-6 and TRBJ2-1, with 10 positions matching TRBD2. CDR3 size: 15 residues. CDR1 and CDR2 from the germline V gene are SGHVS and FNYEAQ. The V segment lost 7 bases and the J segment 5 bases; nucleotides outside the gene matches: 8. The CDR3 DNA is TGTGCCAGCACTCTCCTAGCGGGAGCCGACAATGAGCAGTTCTTC. Its translation is CASTLLAGADNEQFF.

In regard to this clonotype: One end of the junction fails to match germline, which may point to a read error. The V call is TRBV7-9, the J call TRBJ1-1, with TRBD1 as a possible D gene (5 bases). The CDR3 runs to 16 residues. Germline CDR1 SEHNR, CDR2 FQNEAQ (reference sequence). CDR3 sequence: CAGSARFGARDTEAFF. CDR3 DNA sequence: TGTGCCGGCAGCGCCCGGTTCGGGGCTCGGGACACTGAAGCTTTCTTT. The full variable domain, in which reference TRBV7-9 and TRBJ1-1 provide the parts outside the CDR3, is DTGVSQNPRHKITKRGQNVTFRCDPISEHNRLYWYRQTLGQGPEFLTYFQNEAQLEKSRLLSDRFSAERPKGSFSTLEIQRTEQGDSAMYLCAGSARFGARDTEAFFGQGTRLTVV.

This rearrangement joins TRBV24-1 to TRBJ2-1; TRBD2 agrees at 13 bases. The germline V gene has CDR1 KGHDR and CDR2 SFDVKD. Unmatched junction bases numbered 1, after V lost 3 bases and J lost 3 bases. The CDR3 loop spans 16 amino acids. The CDR3 region is CATSDRTSGSYNEQFF. CDR3 in DNA: TGTGCCACCAGTGATCGGACTAGCGGGAGCTACAATGAGCAGTTCTTC.

This clonotype was observed many times. The rearrangement links TRBV10-3 to TRBJ2-3; possible D gene TRBD2, 5 bases. Deletions cut 6 bases from V and 11 bases from J, with 18 bases between. The CDR3 is 13 amino acids. From germline, CDR1 is ENHRY and CDR2 SYGVKD. CDR3: CAISAGPEGQQYF. In DNA, the CDR3 is TGTGCCATCAGCGCGGGCCCAGAAGGGCAGCAGTATTTT.

There are a few counts of this clonotype. The V call is TRBV24-1, the J call TRBJ2-1, with D possibly TRBD1 on 5 matching bases. CDR1 and CDR2 (germline): KGHDR, SFDVKD. V was cut by 4 bases and J by 9 bases, with 18 bases left in between. The CDR3 totals 15 residues. The DNA for the CDR3 is TGTGCCACCAGTGACGACCGCGCCCAGGGTCTTGAGCAGTTCTTC. It yields the protein CATSDDRAQGLEQFF.

The chain couples TRBV20-1 to TRBJ1-6; 10 positions match TRBD1. Germline assignment: CDR1 DFQATT and CDR2 SNEGSKA (reference sequence). V lost 0 bases, J lost 9 bases, and 2 bases stayed unmatched. The CDR3 covers 14 residues. This CDR3 reads CSARDRDRGSPLHF. DNA of the CDR3: TGCAGTGCTAGAGACCGGGACAGGGGTTCACCCCTCCACTTT.

This clonotype was counted a few times. The chain joins TRBV28 to TRBJ2-1; D may match TRBD1 or TRBD2 (6 bases each). The CDR3 contains 16 residues. Germline lookup yields CDR1 MDHEN and CDR2 SYDVKM. Trimming cost V 6 bases and J 3 bases, with 18 bases left between them. CDR3 bases: TGTGCCAGCAGGTCTCTATTGGGGGGCCTCTACAATGAGCAGTTCTTC. Its protein is CASRSLLGGLYNEQFF.

The sample holds a few counts of this clonotype. The chain has TRBV7-9 and TRBJ2-1; 12 bases are shared with TRBD2. The V and J ends lost 4 bases and 4 bases, in that order; junction bases with no gene match: 14. The length of the CDR3 is 19 residues. Germline loops: CDR1 SEHNR, CDR2 FQNEAQ (reference sequence). This chain's CDR3 is CASSYSPWTSGINYNEQFF. For the CDR3, the DNA is TGTGCCAGCAGCTATTCCCCTTGGACTAGCGGGATTAATTACAATGAGCAGTTCTTC.

In this sample, this clonotype turned up a few times. The chain uses TRBV29-1 and TRBJ2-1, with 7 bases that match TRBD1. The junction had 9 bases not matched to a gene; V was cut back by 4 bases and J by 3 bases. The CDR3 sequence is 15 residues long. Germline lookup yields CDR1 SQVTM and CDR2 ANQGSEA. The CDR3 DNA reads as TGCAGCGTTGCCCACCGACGACAGGGCTACAATGAGCAGTTCTTC. This sequence encodes CSVAHRRQGYNEQFF.

This chain uses TRBV27 with TRBJ1-2; D unclear. The CDR3 length is 15 residues. In germline, CDR1 is MNHEY, CDR2 SMNVEV (reference sequence). The V end was cut by 4 bases, the J end by 2 bases, with 14 bases between. The CDR3 protein is CASSWNVNSNYGYTF. In nucleotides, the CDR3 is TGTGCCAGCAGTTGGAATGTCAACTCCAACTATGGCTACACCTTC.

The chain links TRBV6-2 or TRBV6-3 to TRBJ2-7; D uncertain. This CDR3 has 16 amino acids. Per germline, CDR1 MNHEY and CDR2 SVGEGT. V lost 2 bases and J 0 bases, leaving 14 bases between the germline ends. For the CDR3, the DNA is TGTGCCAGCAGTTACCCCTCAGGACCCAACTCCTACGAGCAGTACTTC. It codes for CASSYPSGPNSYEQYF.

The chain combines TRBV7-8 with TRBJ2-1, with TRBD1 identical over 7 bases. From germline, CDR1 is SGHVS and CDR2 FQNEAQ. The CDR3 has 16 residues. V shed 5 bases, J shed 2 bases, and the junction held 9 bases outside the gene matches. CDR3 DNA sequence: TGTGCCAGCAGCAGATTCGACAGGGCCCCCTACAATGAGCAGTTCTTC. Its protein is CASSRFDRAPYNEQFF.

This clonotype was seen more than once but under ten times. The V gene is TRBV2, the J gene TRBJ2-7; D is unclear. The germline V gene has CDR1 SNHLY and CDR2 FYNNEI. V lost 2 bases and J 8 bases, leaving 10 bases between the germline ends. This CDR3 contains 12 residues. The CDR3 sequence: CASSEIRIQQYF. In DNA form, the CDR3 reads TGTGCCAGCAGTGAAATCCGCATCCAGCAGTACTTC.

This clonotype was observed a handful of times. The genes are TRBV12-3 or TRBV12-4 and TRBJ2-3; D unresolved. This CDR3 spans 15 amino acids. The germline V and J ends were trimmed by 6 bases and 2 bases, with 15 bases remaining between them. Written as DNA, the CDR3 is TGTGCCAGCAGCCTACCCACAACCAACACAGATACGCAGTATTTT. It yields the protein CASSLPTTNTDTQYF.

The table lists this clonotype with many counts. The V gene is TRBV2, the J gene TRBJ1-2; perhaps TRBD1 as D (5 bases). The ends were cut back, 8 bases at V and 9 bases at J, with 19 bases in the middle. The CDR3 extends over 13 amino acids. Germline V gene lookup returns CDR1 SNHLY and CDR2 FYNNEI. CDR3 sequence (DNA): TGTGCCAGCCGGCTTCGAGGGACTGATCGCTACACCTTC. Translation: CASRLRGTDRYTF.

This rearrangement joins TRBV4-3 to TRBJ2-7, with TRBD2 identical over 11 bases. Trimming at V came to 4 bases and at J to 1 base, leaving 6 bases not matched to a gene. From germline, CDR1 is LGHNA and CDR2 YSLEER. This CDR3 region has 16 residues. CDR3 DNA sequence: TGCGCCAGCAGCCCGTCTAGCGGGGGGATTTCCTACGAGCAGTACTTC. This encodes CASSPSSGGISYEQYF.

Turning to this clonotype: At one end the junction does not follow the germline gene, possibly because of a read error. The genes are TRBV3-1 and TRBJ2-7; perhaps TRBD1 as D (6 bases). From germline, CDR1 is LGHDT and CDR2 YNNKEL (reference sequence). CDR3 length equals 15 residues. CDR3 coding DNA: TGTACCAGCAGCCAGGGGACGGCCCTAGGTCACGAGCAGTACTTC. It is translated as CTSSQGTALGHEQYF.

The sample holds a few counts of this clonotype. The gene calls are TRBV10-3 and TRBJ2-1, with 12 bases lining up with TRBD2. With 6 bases clipped from V and 7 bases from J, the junction kept 7 bases outside the gene matches. The CDR3 is made up of 15 amino acids. CDR1 is ENHRY and CDR2 is SYGVKD in the germline V gene. Here the CDR3 DNA reads TGTGCCATCAGCCCGACTAGCGGGAGTGAGAATGAGCAGTTCTTC. Translated, it gives CAISPTSGSENEQFF.

A word on this clonotype: Mismatch with germline at one junction end may stem from a read error. This chain links TRBV20-1 with TRBJ1-1, with D perhaps TRBD1 (6 bases). The CDR3 consists of 13 residues. From germline, CDR1 is DFQATT and CDR2 SNEGSKA (reference sequence). CDR3 sequence reads: CSATGTLETEVFF. The DNA of the CDR3 is TGCAGTGCGACCGGGACACTAGAAACTGAAGTTTTCTTT.

This clonotype was found once. V and J are TRBV7-8 and TRBJ2-1; D may be TRBD2 (6 bases). CDR3 length equals 13 residues. Germline V gene lookup returns CDR1 SGHVS and CDR2 FQNEAQ. V lost 5 bases to trimming and J lost 6 bases, with 11 bases between them. The DNA for the CDR3 is TGTGCCAGCAGCCACGGCGGGGTCAATGAGCAGTTCTTC. Translating it yields CASSHGGVNEQFF.